A single sample gave rise to the 27 T cell receptor beta chains below, sequenced in a study of blood T cells in healthy people across ages. Then a second PCR, running roughly 7 to 11 cycles, was carried out with a sample-barcoded 5' primer and a J-beta primer mix. TCRdb redid the calling of the 5' RACE reads with MiXCR, one entry per CDR3 protein. This table holds hundreds of thousands of distinct CDR3 sequences, 56% found once. Material: blood. The receptors shown here come from a man aged 35-49 years in good health.

The rearrangement uses TRBV7-2 and TRBJ2-7; 8 nucleotides agree with TRBD2. V trimming: 4 bases; J trimming: 0 bases; junction bases outside the gene matches: 8. There are 16 residues in the CDR3. CDR1 and CDR2 (germline): SGHTA, FQGNSA. The CDR3 spells CASSSTLAASSYEQYF. The CDR3 nucleotides are TGTGCCAGCAGCTCCACACTAGCGGCGAGCTCCTACGAGCAGTACTTC. The full variable domain, with the rest looked up from reference TRBV7-2 and TRBJ2-7, is GAGVSQSPSNKVTEKGKDVELRCDPISGHTALYWYRQSLGQGLEFLIYFQGNSAPDKSGLPSDRFSAERTGGSVSTLTIQRTQQEDSAVYLCASSSTLAASSYEQYFGPGTRLTVT.

V usage is TRBV28 and J usage is TRBJ2-5, with 8 positions matching TRBD1. Germline V lookup: CDR1 MDHEN, CDR2 SYDVKM. CDR3 length: 15 amino acids. V gave up 6 bases and J gave up 2 bases; unmatched junction bases: 8. DNA for the CDR3: TGTGCCAGCAGATACCTGGACAGGGATCAAGAGACCCAGTACTTC. The encoded protein is CASRYLDRDQETQYF.

The chain uses TRBV10-3 and TRBJ2-4; D perhaps matches TRBD1 (7 bases). Gene TRBJ2-7 matches the end of the DNA better, so the J call may be wrong. Germline V lookup: CDR1 ENHRY, CDR2 SYGVKD. This CDR3 comprises 15 residues. The CDR3 nucleotides read TGTGCCATCAGTGCGGGGGAACAGGGGTTGTACGAGCAGTACTTC. It codes for CAISAGEQGLYEQYF.

The chain carries TRBV29-1 and TRBJ2-5; TRBD2 might be the D (7 bases). V lost 6 bases to trimming and J lost 11 bases, with 19 bases between them. CDR3 length: 12 amino acids. The germline CDR1 and CDR2 sequences are SQVTM and ANQGSEA. CDR3 in amino acids: CSVASVEGGQYF. CDR3 bases: TGCAGCGTGGCGTCGGTAGAGGGGGGGCAGTACTTC.

The table lists this clonotype with many counts. The chain is built from TRBV25-1 and TRBJ2-4, with 7 bases matching TRBD1. V was clipped by 4 bases and J by 8 bases; unmatched bases: 8. Germline values: CDR1 MGHDK, CDR2 SYGVNS. CDR3 length: 14 residues. The CDR3 is CASSARQGVDIQYF. The CDR3 DNA follows: TGTGCCAGCAGTGCCCGACAGGGTGTGGACATTCAGTACTTC.

The V gene is TRBV20-1, the J gene TRBJ1-2, with 8 bases matching TRBD1. CDR1 and CDR2 from the germline V gene are DFQATT and SNEGSKA (reference sequence). CDR3 length equals 15 residues. Trimming cost V 0 bases and J 6 bases; bases outside gene matches: 9. CDR3: CSARDQGARGDGYTF. CDR3 bases: TGCAGTGCTAGAGATCAGGGGGCCAGGGGTGATGGCTACACCTTC.

The gene calls are TRBV6-4 and TRBJ2-2; 8 bases map to TRBD2. Germline V gene lookup returns CDR1 MRHNA and CDR2 SNTAGT. J was trimmed by 0 bases and V by 7 bases; bases with no gene match: 7. The CDR3 contains 16 residues. The CDR3 DNA follows: TGTGCCAGCATCGGACTAGCATCAACGAACACCGGGGAGCTGTTTTTT. It is translated as CASIGLASTNTGELFF.

To note about this clonotype: One end of the junction fails to match germline, which may point to a read error. The chain links TRBV6-1 to TRBJ2-7, with D possibly called TRBD1 or TRBD2 (5 bases each). The J call may be wrong; the DNA end is better matched by TRBJ2-5. This CDR3 has 13 residues. The germline gives CDR1 MNHNS, CDR2 SASEGT. This chain's CDR3 is CTSSAGARETQYF. The CDR3 DNA follows: TGTACCAGCAGTGCCGGGGCTAGAGAGACCCAGTACTTC.

The CDR3 protein is CSVAGQRRVNEQFF. CDR3 DNA: TGCAGCGTCGCGGGACAGCGCAGGGTGAATGAGCAGTTCTTC. The chain couples TRBV29-1 to TRBJ2-1, with D perhaps matching TRBD1 (7 bases). Trimming left V 6 bases short and J 7 bases short, with 19 bases between. This CDR3 has 14 amino acids. Germline values: CDR1 SQVTM, CDR2 ANQGSEA.

This chain uses TRBV6-5 with TRBJ2-5, with D possibly called TRBD1 or TRBD2 (6 bases each). CDR1 and CDR2 (germline): MNHEY, SVGAGI. This CDR3 has 15 residues. The V end lost 2 bases, the J end lost 1 base, and 11 bases lay between the germline ends. The CDR3 DNA reads TGTGCCAGCAGTTACAGGGGGGCGTCCCAAGAGACCCAGTACTTC. This translates into CASSYRGASQETQYF.

This clonotype was seen a handful of times. The chain joins TRBV7-2 to TRBJ2-3; D is perhaps TRBD1 or TRBD2 (5 bases each). This CDR3 region has 14 residues. Trimming removed 4 bases from V and 4 bases from J, with 12 bases in between. CDR1 and CDR2 from the germline V gene are SGHTA and FQGNSA. This CDR3 is CASSWVRGADTQYF. The CDR3 region has the DNA TGTGCCAGCAGCTGGGTTCGGGGCGCAGATACGCAGTATTTT.

A few counts support this clonotype. The chain recombines TRBV3-1 with TRBJ2-7; a weak D match, TRBD2 (6 bases). Germline loops: CDR1 LGHDT, CDR2 YNNKEL (reference sequence). This CDR3 spans 16 amino acids. V lost 2 bases to trimming and J lost 6 bases, with 20 bases between them. The CDR3 coding sequence is TGTGCCAGCAGCCAAAGGGCAGGAGGGGTTCATGCCGAGCAGTACTTC. It is translated as CASSQRAGGVHAEQYF.

This clonotype was seen a handful of times. This sequence joins TRBV4-2 and TRBJ2-1; D is possibly TRBD1 or TRBD2 (5 bases each). Germline CDR1 and CDR2: LGHNA and YNFKEQ. The V gene lost 8 bases and the J gene lost 6 bases, with 17 bases spanning the gap. The CDR3 contains 14 residues. The CDR3 protein is CASAPAAGTNEQFF. CDR3 in DNA: TGTGCCAGCGCACCCGCGGCAGGGACCAATGAGCAGTTCTTC.

The chain uses TRBV29-1 and TRBJ2-6, with a tentative D call TRBD2 (6 bases). CDR3 size: 15 residues. Looked up from germline, CDR1 is SQVTM and CDR2 is ANQGSEA. V shed 2 bases and J shed 4 bases, with 12 bases lying between them. Written as DNA, the CDR3 is TGCAGCGTTGAATCAACGGGAGTAGGGGCCAACGTCCTGACTTTC. It codes for CSVESTGVGANVLTF.

This clonotype was counted a single time. CDR3 sequence (DNA): TGTGCCAGTCGGACTAGCGGCCTCTACGAGCAGTACTTC. Protein product: CASRTSGLYEQYF. V and J are TRBV28 and TRBJ2-4, with 10 bases lining up with TRBD2. With the DNA end fitting TRBJ2-7 better, the J assignment may be wrong. Germline V gene sequence: CDR1 MDHEN, CDR2 SYDVKM. The CDR3 contains 13 residues.

This clonotype was picked up a small number of times. The gene calls are TRBV3-1 and TRBJ1-2; the D gene is possibly TRBD1 (6 bases). This CDR3 region has 15 residues. V lost 4 bases to trimming and J lost 4 bases, with 16 bases between them. From germline, CDR1 is LGHDT and CDR2 YNNKEL (reference sequence). As DNA, the CDR3 is TGTGCCAGCAGCCCGAATCTCCAGGGGTTCTATGGCTACACCTTC. Its protein is CASSPNLQGFYGYTF.

This chain links TRBV29-1 with TRBJ2-7; a possible D gene is TRBD2 (5 bases). This CDR3 contains 12 residues. Trimming took off 8 bases at V and 3 bases at J, with 14 bases between the two ends. Germline assignment: CDR1 SQVTM and CDR2 ANQGSEA. The CDR3 spells CSIHLAGYEQYF. The CDR3 DNA sequence: TGCAGCATTCATCTAGCTGGCTACGAGCAGTACTTC.

Remarks on this clonotype: The junction differs from germline at one of its ends, possibly a read error. This rearrangement joins TRBV6-2 or TRBV6-3 to TRBJ2-2; D gene ambiguous. The CDR3 loop spans 17 amino acids. Germline V gene lookup returns CDR1 MNHEY and CDR2 SVGEGT. This CDR3 reads CASSYRQAAANTRELFF. DNA of the CDR3: TGTGCCAGCAGTTACAGGCAGGCTGCCGCGAACACCAGGGAGCTGTTTTTT.

The chain uses TRBV5-1 and TRBJ2-1; the match to TRBD2 covers 7 bases. There are 14 residues in the CDR3. Trimming removed 3 bases from V and 6 bases from J; junction bases left unmatched: 6. Germline lookup yields CDR1 SGHRS and CDR2 YFSETQ. DNA of the CDR3: TGCGCCAGCAGCTCCGGGCCTAGCGGCAATGAGCAGTTCTTC. As protein: CASSSGPSGNEQFF.

The genes are TRBV7-2 and TRBJ2-1; 11 bases are shared with TRBD2. This CDR3 has 15 residues. The ends lost 6 bases at V and 14 bases at J; junction bases unmatched: 15. Germline CDR1 reads SGHTA; CDR2 reads FQGNSA. CDR3 DNA sequence: TGTGCCAGCAGGCAAACCCTCGGGACTAGCGGCAAAGAGTTCTTC. Residues: CASRQTLGTSGKEFF.

The CDR3 nucleotides are TGTGCCAGCAGCTACCGGGACATCCAAGAGACCCAGTACTTC. Residues: CASSYRDIQETQYF. J is TRBJ2-5 and V is TRBV11-2; tentatively, D is TRBD1 (6 bases). Germline values: CDR1 SGHAT, CDR2 FQNNGV. CDR3 size: 14 residues. Trimming took 4 bases from V and 1 from J, leaving 10 bases between them.

This clonotype was found many times. This chain joins TRBV20-1 and TRBJ2-1; D remains ambiguous. V lost 5 bases, J lost 8 bases, and 22 bases lay in between. This CDR3 has 15 residues. In germline, CDR1 is DFQATT, CDR2 SNEGSKA (reference sequence). CDR3 sequence: CSALNWDGVGDEQFF. CDR3 bases: TGCAGTGCTCTGAACTGGGATGGGGTCGGAGATGAGCAGTTCTTC.

A note on this clonotype: A much larger clone sits a single nucleotide away, making a read error possible. As DNA, the CDR3 is TGCGCCAGCAACTTGGCCGATGCCCCGGGGCAAGAGACCCAGTACTTC. Translation: CASNLADAPGQETQYF. The rearrangement uses TRBV5-1 and TRBJ2-5, with D maybe TRBD2 (5 bases). The CDR3 contains 16 residues. The germline V gene encodes CDR1 SGHRS and CDR2 YFSETQ.

The chain carries TRBV3-1 and TRBJ2-4, with D possibly matching TRBD1 (6 bases). The CDR3 length is 17 residues. Trimming removed 0 bases from V and 13 bases from J, with 25 bases in between. Germline V lookup: CDR1 LGHDT, CDR2 YNNKEL (reference sequence). The CDR3 DNA sequence: TGTGCCAGCAGCCAAGATCTCACAGGGTTTCATATTCTTGAGCAGTACTTC. This gives the protein CASSQDLTGFHILEQYF.

The chain links TRBV5-1 to TRBJ2-7, with TRBD2 matching over 8 bases. Germline V gene sequence: CDR1 SGHRS, CDR2 YFSETQ. V lost 8 bases to trimming and J lost 5 bases; unmatched junction nucleotides: 9. The CDR3 is 13 amino acids. CDR3 sequence reads: CASSASGPDEQYF. The CDR3 nucleotides are TGCGCCAGTTCGGCTAGCGGGCCCGACGAGCAGTACTTC.

This sequence joins TRBV5-1 and TRBJ1-2; D is unclear. Trimming stripped 3 bases from V and 3 bases from J, with 15 bases between. The CDR3 is 15 amino acids. In germline, CDR1 is SGHRS, CDR2 YFSETQ. As DNA, the CDR3 is TGCGCCAGCAGCTCTCGGACGGGAGACCACTATGGCTACACCTTC. Translation: CASSSRTGDHYGYTF.

The rearrangement joins TRBV5-1 to TRBJ1-1; D is unresolved. There are 13 residues in the CDR3. Germline values: CDR1 SGHRS, CDR2 YFSETQ. V lost 2 bases and J lost 8, with 13 bases in between. CDR3 sequence reads: CASSFSLSREAFF. Here the CDR3 DNA reads TGCGCCAGCAGCTTCTCCTTGAGCAGGGAAGCTTTCTTT.